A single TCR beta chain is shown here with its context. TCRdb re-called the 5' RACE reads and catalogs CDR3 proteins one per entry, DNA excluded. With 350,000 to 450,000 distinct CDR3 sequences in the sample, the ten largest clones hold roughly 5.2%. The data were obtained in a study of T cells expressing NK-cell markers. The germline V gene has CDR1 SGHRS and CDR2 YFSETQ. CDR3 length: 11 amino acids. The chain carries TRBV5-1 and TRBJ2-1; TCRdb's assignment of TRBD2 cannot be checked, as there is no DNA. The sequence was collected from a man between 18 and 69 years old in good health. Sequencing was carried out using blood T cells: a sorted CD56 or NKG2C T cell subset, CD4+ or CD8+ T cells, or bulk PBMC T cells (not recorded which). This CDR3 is CASSFKDSQFF. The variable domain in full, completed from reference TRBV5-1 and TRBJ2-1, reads KAGVTQTPRYLIKTRGQQVTLSCSPISGHRSVSWYQQTPGQGLQFLFEYFSETQRNKGNFPGRFSGRQFSNSRSEMNVSTLELGDSALYLCASSFKDSQFFGPGTRLTVL.